This TCR beta chain was obtained from a study of blood T cell repertoires in COVID-19. Overall study context: Samples of COVID-19 (acute and convalescent) were obtained from the United States, Italy and Spain. In each case, the material was cDNA or gDNA derived from T cells, B-cell-depleted T cells, or PBMCs.

In the study's own analysis: Counts of nucleated cells, estimated from reference gene primer amplification, were obtained. This table comes from immunoSEQ multiplex PCR, and its TCRdb copy is limited to in-frame clones, with some not included. V, J and clone size are those of that table, while D and trimming were read from the DNA. Here the sample spans tens of thousands of clones, around 89% being singletons. There are 16 residues in the CDR3. This receptor was taken from a man in his forties or fifties with active COVID-19. The rearrangement links TRBV21-1 to TRBJ2-7; TRBD1 is the table's D call and was not checked against the DNA. TRBV21-1 is shown as a pseudogene. What was sequenced was peripheral blood. CDR3 in DNA: TGTGCCAGCAGCAAATGTTGCGCCACAGGGCCCTACGAGCAGTACTTC. It encodes CASSKCCATGPYEQYF.